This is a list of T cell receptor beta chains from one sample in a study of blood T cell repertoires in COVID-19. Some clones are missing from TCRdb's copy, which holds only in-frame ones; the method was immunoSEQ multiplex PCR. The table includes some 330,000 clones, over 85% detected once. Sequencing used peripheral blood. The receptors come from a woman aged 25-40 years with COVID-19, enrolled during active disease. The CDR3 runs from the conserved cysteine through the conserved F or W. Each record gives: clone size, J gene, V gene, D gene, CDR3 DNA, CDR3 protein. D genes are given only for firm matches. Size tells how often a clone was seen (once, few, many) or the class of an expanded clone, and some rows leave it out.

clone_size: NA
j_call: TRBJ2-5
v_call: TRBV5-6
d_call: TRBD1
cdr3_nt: TGTGCCAGCAGCCCTGCAGGGGGCGGCCTCCAAGAGACCCAGTACTTC
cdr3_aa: CASSPAGGGLQETQYF

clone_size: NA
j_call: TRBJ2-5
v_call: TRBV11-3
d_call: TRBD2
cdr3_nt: TGTGCCAGCAGCGTCGGGAGGTTTCCGGGCCAGGAGACCCAGTACTTC
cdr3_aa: CASSVGRFPGQETQYF

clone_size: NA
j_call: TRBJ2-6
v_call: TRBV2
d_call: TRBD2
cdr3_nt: TGTGCCAGCAGGGCGGGACTAGCGGGGGGCCTCTCTGGGGCCAACGTCCTGACTTTC
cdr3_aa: CASRAGLAGGLSGANVLTF

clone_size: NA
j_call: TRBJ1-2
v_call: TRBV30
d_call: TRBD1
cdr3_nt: TGTGCCTGGAGTGTAGAAAGTCGACAGGGGGGCGGCTACACCTTC
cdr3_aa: CAWSVESRQGGGYTF

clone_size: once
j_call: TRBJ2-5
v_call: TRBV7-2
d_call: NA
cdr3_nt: TGTGCCAGCAGCTTAGTACGTTCCGGAGAGACCCAGTACTTC
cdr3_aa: CASSLVRSGETQYF

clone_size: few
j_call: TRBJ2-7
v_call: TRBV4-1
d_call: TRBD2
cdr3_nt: TGCGCCAGCAGCCCCCATTCACTAGCGGGGGGGCGTCGGGAGCAGTACTTC
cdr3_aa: CASSPHSLAGGRREQYF

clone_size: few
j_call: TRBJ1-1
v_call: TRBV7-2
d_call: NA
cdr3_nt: TGTGCCAGCGCCCGGGAAATGAACACTGAAGCTTTCTTT
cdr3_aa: CASAREMNTEAFF

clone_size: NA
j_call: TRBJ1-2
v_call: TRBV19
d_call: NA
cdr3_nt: TGTGCCAGTACCAAGGACAGATTAAACTATGGCTACACCTTC
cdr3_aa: CASTKDRLNYGYTF

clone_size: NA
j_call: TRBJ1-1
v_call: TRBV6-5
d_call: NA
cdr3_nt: TGTGCCAGCAGGGTAGGGGGGGGGAACACTGAAGCTTTCTTT
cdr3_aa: CASRVGGGNTEAFF

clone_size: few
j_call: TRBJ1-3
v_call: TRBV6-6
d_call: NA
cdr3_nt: TGTGCCAGCAGCCCCCCCCGAGCAGGGTATGGAAACACCATATATTTT
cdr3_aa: CASSPPRAGYGNTIYF

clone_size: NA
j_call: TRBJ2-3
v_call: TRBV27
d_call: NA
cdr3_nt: TGTGCCAGCAGTTCCTACAGGAGCCGCACAGATACGCAGTATTTT
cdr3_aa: CASSSYRSRTDTQYF

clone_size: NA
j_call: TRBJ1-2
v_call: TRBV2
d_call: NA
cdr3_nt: TGTGCCAGCAACGAGGAGCCTTTTAACTATGGCTACACCTTC
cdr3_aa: CASNEEPFNYGYTF

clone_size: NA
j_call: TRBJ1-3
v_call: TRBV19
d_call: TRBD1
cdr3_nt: TGTGCCAGTGGCCGACAGGGGACAAACACCATATATTTT
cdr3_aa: CASGRQGTNTIYF

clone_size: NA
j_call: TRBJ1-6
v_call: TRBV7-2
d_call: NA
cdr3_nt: TGTGCCAGCAGCTTAGGGGGCATCGACTATAATTCACCCCTCCACTTT
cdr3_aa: CASSLGGIDYNSPLHF

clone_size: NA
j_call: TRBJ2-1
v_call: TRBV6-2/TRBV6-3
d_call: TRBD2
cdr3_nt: TGTGCCAGCAGCGAGGCGGGACTAGTAGGATACAATGAGCAGTTCTTC
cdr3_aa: CASSEAGLVGYNEQFF

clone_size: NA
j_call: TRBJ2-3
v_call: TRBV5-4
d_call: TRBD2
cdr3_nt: TGTGCCAGCAGCTTGACTAGCGGGGGGATGAATACGCAGTATTTT
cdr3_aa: CASSLTSGGMNTQYF

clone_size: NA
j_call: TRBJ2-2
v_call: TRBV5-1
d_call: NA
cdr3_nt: TGCGCCAGCAGCTCCAAGACTGCCCAGAACACCGGGGAGCTGTTTTTT
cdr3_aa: CASSSKTAQNTGELFF

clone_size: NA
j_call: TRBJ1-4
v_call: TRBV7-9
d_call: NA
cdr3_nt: TGTGCCAGCAGCCGAGGACAGACTGCAACTAATGAAAAACTGTTTTTT
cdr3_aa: CASSRGQTATNEKLFF

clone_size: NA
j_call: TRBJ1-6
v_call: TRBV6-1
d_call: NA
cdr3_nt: TGTGCCAGCAGTGGACTGACAGGCCCGACGCAATCACCCCTCCACTTT
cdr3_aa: CASSGLTGPTQSPLHF

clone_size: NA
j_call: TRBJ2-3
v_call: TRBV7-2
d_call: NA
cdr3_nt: TGTGCCAGCAGCCCTGGTCCCGGGGTAGGCACAGATACGCAGTATTTT
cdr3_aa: CASSPGPGVGTDTQYF

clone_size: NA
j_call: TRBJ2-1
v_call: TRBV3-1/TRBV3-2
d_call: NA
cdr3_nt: TGTGCCAGCAGCCAAGACCCGGGGGTTTATACCTCCTACAATGAGCAGTTCTTC
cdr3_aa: CASSQDPGVYTSYNEQFF

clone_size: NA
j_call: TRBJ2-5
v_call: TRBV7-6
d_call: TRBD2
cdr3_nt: TGTGCCAGCAGCCGTCCGGGGGGGATTGGGGAGACCCAGTACTTC
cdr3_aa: CASSRPGGIGETQYF

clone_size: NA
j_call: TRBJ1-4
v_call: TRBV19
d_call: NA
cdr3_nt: TGTGCCAGTAGTCCGGACAGCCCCCATGAAAAACTGTTTTTT
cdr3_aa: CASSPDSPHEKLFF

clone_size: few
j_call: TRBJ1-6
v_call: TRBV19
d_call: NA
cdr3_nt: TGTGCCAGTAGTATAACTGCGAATTCACCCCTCCACTTT
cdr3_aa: CASSITANSPLHF

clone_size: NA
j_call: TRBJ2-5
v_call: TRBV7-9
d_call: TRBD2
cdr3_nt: TGTGCCAGCAGCCCCTGGCTAGCGGGGGAGCTCCAGGAGACCCAGTACTTC
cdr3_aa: CASSPWLAGELQETQYF

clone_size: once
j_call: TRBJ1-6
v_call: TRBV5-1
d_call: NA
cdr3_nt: TGCGCCAGCAGCTTGGGTGGACTGAATAATTCACCCCTCCACTTT
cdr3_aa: CASSLGGLNNSPLHF

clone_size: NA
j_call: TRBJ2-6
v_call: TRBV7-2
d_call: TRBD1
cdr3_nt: TGTGCCAGCAGTCGGGACAGGGTAGTCTCTGGGGCCAACGTCCTGACTTTC
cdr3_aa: CASSRDRVVSGANVLTF

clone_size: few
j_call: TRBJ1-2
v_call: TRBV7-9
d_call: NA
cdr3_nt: TGTGCCAGCAGCCCAGCCAGGGTCCACCCCTATGGCTACACCTTC
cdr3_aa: CASSPARVHPYGYTF

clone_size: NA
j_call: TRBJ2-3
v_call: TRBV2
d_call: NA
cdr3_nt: TGTGCCAGCAGTGGCGCAGGGATCACAGATACGCAGTATTTT
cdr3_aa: CASSGAGITDTQYF

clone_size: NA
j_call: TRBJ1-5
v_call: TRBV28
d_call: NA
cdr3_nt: TGTGCCAGCGGTACAAACAGGGTTGACGATCAGCCCCAGCATTTT
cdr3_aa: CASGTNRVDDQPQHF

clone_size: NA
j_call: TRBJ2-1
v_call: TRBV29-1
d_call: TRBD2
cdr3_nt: TGCAGCGTTGTACGGGGACTAGCGTACTACAATGAGCAGTTCTTC
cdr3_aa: CSVVRGLAYYNEQFF

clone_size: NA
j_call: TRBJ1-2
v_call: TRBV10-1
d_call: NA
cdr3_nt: TGCGCCAGCAGTGAGTACTTGAACTATGGCTACACCTTC
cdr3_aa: CASSEYLNYGYTF

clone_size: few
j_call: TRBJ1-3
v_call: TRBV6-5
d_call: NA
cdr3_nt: TGTGCCAGCAGTTCCGGACAGCCGGTCTCTGGAAACACCATATATTTT
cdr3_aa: CASSSGQPVSGNTIYF

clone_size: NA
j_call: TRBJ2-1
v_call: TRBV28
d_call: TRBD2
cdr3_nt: TGTGCCAGCAGCCCCACTAGCGGGGGGGCGAATGAGCAGTTCTTC
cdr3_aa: CASSPTSGGANEQFF

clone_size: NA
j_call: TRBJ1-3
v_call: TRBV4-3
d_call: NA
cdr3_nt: TGCGCCAGCAGCCAAGATGCTGGGGAGCACCTCTTATCGGGAGGAAACACCATATATTTT
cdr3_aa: CASSQDAGEHLLSGGNTIYF

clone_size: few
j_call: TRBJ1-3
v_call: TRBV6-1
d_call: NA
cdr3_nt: TGTGCCAGCAGTGCTGACCCGGCGGGATCTGGAAACACCATATATTTT
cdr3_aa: CASSADPAGSGNTIYF

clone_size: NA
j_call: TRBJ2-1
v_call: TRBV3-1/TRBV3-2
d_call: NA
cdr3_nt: TGTGCCAGCAGCCAAACCTCGACAGAGCCCTTTTACAATGAGCAGTTCTTC
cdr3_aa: CASSQTSTEPFYNEQFF

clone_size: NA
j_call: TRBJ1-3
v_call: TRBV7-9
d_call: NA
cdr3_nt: TGTGCCAGCAGCCGCCTGGGCGGGGTTGGAAACACCATATATTTT
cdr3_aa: CASSRLGGVGNTIYF

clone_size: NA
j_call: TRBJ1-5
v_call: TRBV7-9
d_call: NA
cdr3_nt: TGTGCCAGCAGCCCGACAGATAGCAATCAGCCCCAGCATTTT
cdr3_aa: CASSPTDSNQPQHF

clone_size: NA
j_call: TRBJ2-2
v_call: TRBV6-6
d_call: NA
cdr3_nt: TGTGCCAGCCCGGGACTCGACACCGGGGAGCTGTTTTTT
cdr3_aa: CASPGLDTGELFF

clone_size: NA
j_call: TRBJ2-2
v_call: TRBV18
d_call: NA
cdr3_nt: TGTGCCAGCTCACACGGGGTCACCCGGACGGCCACCGGGGAGCTGTTTTTT
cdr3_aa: CASSHGVTRTATGELFF

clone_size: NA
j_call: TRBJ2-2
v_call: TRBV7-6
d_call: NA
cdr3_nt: TGTGCCAGCAGCTTACGGGGGGCCGACACCGGGGAGCTGTTTTTT
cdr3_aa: CASSLRGADTGELFF

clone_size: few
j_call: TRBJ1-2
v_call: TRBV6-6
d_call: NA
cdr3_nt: TGTGCCAGCGGTAAACAGGGAAATGGCTACACCTTC
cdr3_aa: CASGKQGNGYTF

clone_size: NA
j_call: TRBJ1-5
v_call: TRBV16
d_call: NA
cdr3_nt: TGTGCCAGCAGCCAATCGATGAAGGGGGACAATCAGCCCCAGCATTTT
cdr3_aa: CASSQSMKGDNQPQHF

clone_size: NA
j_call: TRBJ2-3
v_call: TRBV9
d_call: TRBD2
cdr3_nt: TGTGCCAGCAGCGTAGTTTTACTAGCGGCTCCTAATACGCAGTATTTT
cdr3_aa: CASSVVLLAAPNTQYF

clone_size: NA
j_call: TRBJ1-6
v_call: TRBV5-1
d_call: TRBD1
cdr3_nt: TGCGCCAGCAGCCCGGACAGGGTTGGTTCACCCCTCCACTTT
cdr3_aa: CASSPDRVGSPLHF

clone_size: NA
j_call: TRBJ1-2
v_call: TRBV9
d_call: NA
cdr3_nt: TGTGCCAGCAGCGTCACAGGTTCCTATGGCTACACCTTC
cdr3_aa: CASSVTGSYGYTF

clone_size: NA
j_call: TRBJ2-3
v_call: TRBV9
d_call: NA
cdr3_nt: TGTGCCAGCAGCCCATCAGGTTCCGCGTTGGATACGCAGTATTTT
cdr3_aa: CASSPSGSALDTQYF

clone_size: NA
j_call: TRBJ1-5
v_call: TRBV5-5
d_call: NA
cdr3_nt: TGTGCCAGCAGCGAAGGCAGGCTGGTAGGTCAGCCCCAGCATTTT
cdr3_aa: CASSEGRLVGQPQHF

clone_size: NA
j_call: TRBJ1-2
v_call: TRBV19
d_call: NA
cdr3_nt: TGTGCCAGTAGTGGAGGACAGAATAACTATGGCTACACCTTC
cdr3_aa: CASSGGQNNYGYTF

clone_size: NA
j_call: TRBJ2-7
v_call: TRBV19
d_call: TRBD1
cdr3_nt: TGTGCCAGTAGTATAGACCTGGGACAGGGTGTCTACGAGCAGTACTTC
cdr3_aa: CASSIDLGQGVYEQYF

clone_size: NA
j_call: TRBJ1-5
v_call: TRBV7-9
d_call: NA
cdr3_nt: TGTGCCAGCAGCCCTACCCAACAGGGCCCCCAGCATTTT
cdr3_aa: CASSPTQQGPQHF

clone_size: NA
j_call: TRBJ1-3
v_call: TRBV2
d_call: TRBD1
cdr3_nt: TGTGCCAGCACCGGACAGGGGGTAAACACCATATATTTT
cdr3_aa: CASTGQGVNTIYF